This T cell receptor beta chain stems from a study of control samples from healthy donors and cancer patients. Libraries were prepared by immunoSEQ multiplex PCR; TCRdb keeps only in-frame clonotypes and omits some of them. Of approximately 140,000 clones detected, about 90% appear once; the ten largest clones hold about 7.6%. What was sequenced was blood. This TCR was recovered from a man younger than 30 in good health.

CDR3 coding DNA: TGTGCCAGCAGCTTACATGGGATCGGAAACACCATATATTTT. Its translation: CASSLHGIGNTIYF. The genes are TRBV7-2 and TRBJ1-3; D uncertain. This CDR3 spans 14 amino acids. From germline, CDR1 is SGHTA and CDR2 FQGNSA. Trimming removed 2 bases at V and 4 bases at J, with 9 bases between.